Listed below are T cell receptor beta chains from one sample, sequenced in a study of long-term antiretroviral therapy in people with HIV. Using immunoSEQ multiplex PCR, the repertoire was profiled, and TCRdb retains in-frame clones only, with some absent. Seen here are about 28,000 clones, roughly 84% observed once, and the top ten hold 6.2%. Source: unsorted PBMCs, taken 0.4 years after starting antiretroviral therapy. The receptors here all came from a man between 18 and 29 years old with HIV. Both conserved end residues are part of each CDR3. Fields, in order: V gene, J gene, D gene, CDR3 length, clone size, CDR3 protein, CDR3 DNA. D genes are given only for firm matches. Rows may omit the clone size; those that give it use once, few, many or a size class.

V gene: TRBV5-1; J gene: TRBJ2-1; D gene: TRBD1; CDR3 length: 16; clone size: -; CDR3 protein: CASSLAPGTGYNEQFF; CDR3 DNA: TGCGCCAGCAGCTTGGCTCCCGGGACAGGGTACAATGAGCAGTTCTTC
V gene: TRBV5-6; J gene: TRBJ1-6; D gene: -; CDR3 length: 16; clone size: -; CDR3 protein: CASSLVRSSYNSPLHF; CDR3 DNA: TGTGCCAGCAGCTTGGTTCGAAGCTCCTATAATTCACCCCTCCACTTT
V gene: TRBV27; J gene: TRBJ1-2; D gene: TRBD1; CDR3 length: 14; clone size: -; CDR3 protein: CASRDRGRDYGYTF; CDR3 DNA: TGTGCCAGCAGGGACAGGGGTAGGGACTATGGCTACACCTTC
V gene: TRBV5-5; J gene: TRBJ2-1; D gene: -; CDR3 length: 15; clone size: -; CDR3 protein: CASSLEGRIYNEQFF; CDR3 DNA: TGTGCCAGCAGCTTGGAGGGGAGGATTTACAATGAGCAGTTCTTC
V gene: TRBV6-1; J gene: TRBJ2-7; D gene: -; CDR3 length: 14; clone size: -; CDR3 protein: CASSEAGGTYEQYF; CDR3 DNA: TGTGCCAGCAGTGAAGCCGGCGGTACCTACGAGCAGTACTTC
V gene: TRBV18; J gene: TRBJ2-7; D gene: -; CDR3 length: 14; clone size: -; CDR3 protein: CASSPPAGSYEQYF; CDR3 DNA: TGTGCCAGCTCACCCCCAGCGGGTTCCTACGAGCAGTACTTC
V gene: TRBV10-3; J gene: TRBJ2-3; D gene: -; CDR3 length: 12; clone size: -; CDR3 protein: CAISGSTDTQYF; CDR3 DNA: TGTGCCATCAGTGGCAGCACAGATACGCAGTATTTT
V gene: TRBV19; J gene: TRBJ1-5; D gene: TRBD1; CDR3 length: 15; clone size: few; CDR3 protein: CASTWTGGSNQPQHF; CDR3 DNA: TGTGCCAGTACCTGGACAGGGGGGTCTAATCAGCCCCAGCATTTT
V gene: TRBV5-5; J gene: TRBJ2-7; D gene: -; CDR3 length: 12; clone size: once; CDR3 protein: CASSIGGHEQYF; CDR3 DNA: TGTGCCAGCAGCATAGGAGGTCACGAGCAGTACTTC
V gene: TRBV5-8; J gene: TRBJ1-1; D gene: TRBD1; CDR3 length: 17; clone size: -; CDR3 protein: CASKARTGGTRGTEAFF; CDR3 DNA: TGTGCCAGCAAGGCTCGAACAGGGGGCACCAGGGGCACTGAAGCTTTCTTT
V gene: TRBV6-6; J gene: TRBJ2-1; D gene: -; CDR3 length: 13; clone size: -; CDR3 protein: CASSGRESNEQFF; CDR3 DNA: TGTGCCAGCAGTGGCCGGGAGAGCAATGAGCAGTTCTTC
V gene: TRBV7-2; J gene: TRBJ1-1; D gene: -; CDR3 length: 15; clone size: -; CDR3 protein: CASSFHREVNTEAFF; CDR3 DNA: TGTGCCAGCAGCTTCCATAGGGAAGTGAACACTGAAGCTTTCTTT
V gene: TRBV25-1; J gene: TRBJ1-1; D gene: TRBD1; CDR3 length: 12; clone size: -; CDR3 protein: CASQGQGTEAFF; CDR3 DNA: TGTGCCAGCCAGGGACAGGGGACTGAAGCTTTCTTT
V gene: TRBV5-5; J gene: TRBJ1-1; D gene: TRBD1; CDR3 length: 18; clone size: -; CDR3 protein: CASSLYSWGTGLNTEAFF; CDR3 DNA: TGTGCCAGCAGCTTATATTCTTGGGGGACAGGCCTGAACACTGAAGCTTTCTTT
V gene: TRBV4-3; J gene: TRBJ2-7; D gene: TRBD1; CDR3 length: 15; clone size: -; CDR3 protein: CASSQAATGSYEQYF; CDR3 DNA: TGCGCCAGCAGCCAAGCGGCGACAGGGAGCTACGAGCAGTACTTC
V gene: TRBV27; J gene: TRBJ2-7; D gene: -; CDR3 length: 14; clone size: once; CDR3 protein: CASSPGVSSYEQYF; CDR3 DNA: TGTGCCAGCAGCCCGGGCGTTAGCTCCTACGAGCAGTACTTC
V gene: TRBV12-2; J gene: TRBJ1-1; D gene: -; CDR3 length: 15; clone size: -; CDR3 protein: CASRPEGLMNTEAFF; CDR3 DNA: TGTGCAAGTCGCCCAGAGGGCTTAATGAACACTGAAGCTTTCTTT
V gene: TRBV7-9; J gene: TRBJ1-1; D gene: -; CDR3 length: 15; clone size: few; CDR3 protein: CASSLDGTGNTEAFF; CDR3 DNA: TGTGCCAGCAGCTTGGACGGTACAGGGAACACTGAAGCTTTCTTT
V gene: TRBV9; J gene: TRBJ1-4; D gene: -; CDR3 length: 13; clone size: -; CDR3 protein: CASSVEGNEKLFF; CDR3 DNA: TGTGCCAGCAGCGTAGAGGGGAATGAAAAACTGTTTTTT
V gene: TRBV5-6; J gene: TRBJ1-2; D gene: -; CDR3 length: 16; clone size: -; CDR3 protein: CASSQTPGGRLYGYTF; CDR3 DNA: TGTGCCAGCAGCCAAACTCCGGGGGGACGCCTCTATGGCTACACCTTC
V gene: TRBV4-3; J gene: TRBJ1-1; D gene: -; CDR3 length: 13; clone size: -; CDR3 protein: CASSHTGNTEAFF; CDR3 DNA: TGCGCCAGCAGCCATACGGGGAACACTGAAGCTTTCTTT
V gene: TRBV9; J gene: TRBJ1-2; D gene: -; CDR3 length: 14; clone size: -; CDR3 protein: CASSVDQGSDGYTF; CDR3 DNA: TGTGCCAGCAGCGTAGACCAGGGGAGCGATGGCTACACCTTC
V gene: TRBV14; J gene: TRBJ2-1; D gene: TRBD1; CDR3 length: 20; clone size: -; CDR3 protein: CASSPPLAGQEALRNNEQFF; CDR3 DNA: TGTGCCAGCAGCCCCCCTTTGGCAGGACAGGAGGCGCTTAGAAACAATGAGCAGTTCTTC
V gene: TRBV6-5; J gene: TRBJ2-2; D gene: -; CDR3 length: 14; clone size: once; CDR3 protein: CASSYQGPGGELFF; CDR3 DNA: TGTGCCAGCAGTTACCAGGGGCCGGGCGGGGAGCTGTTTTTT
V gene: TRBV5-1; J gene: TRBJ1-2; D gene: -; CDR3 length: 15; clone size: -; CDR3 protein: CASSLELGATYGYTF; CDR3 DNA: TGCGCCAGCAGCTTGGAGTTGGGGGCGACCTATGGCTACACCTTC
V gene: TRBV4-3; J gene: TRBJ2-3; D gene: -; CDR3 length: 18; clone size: -; CDR3 protein: CASSQDSRGGSLADTQYF; CDR3 DNA: TGCGCCAGCAGCCAAGATTCCCGCGGCGGGTCCCTAGCAGATACGCAGTATTTT
V gene: TRBV9; J gene: TRBJ2-2; D gene: -; CDR3 length: 17; clone size: few; CDR3 protein: CASSAPRGTSNTGELFF; CDR3 DNA: TGTGCCAGCAGCGCTCCACGGGGCACTTCGAACACCGGGGAGCTGTTTTTT
V gene: TRBV4-3; J gene: TRBJ1-2; D gene: -; CDR3 length: 16; clone size: -; CDR3 protein: CASSQGAEGRDYGYTF; CDR3 DNA: TGCGCCAGCAGCCAAGGTGCAGAAGGTAGGGACTATGGCTACACCTTC
V gene: TRBV7-6; J gene: TRBJ1-1; D gene: -; CDR3 length: 14; clone size: -; CDR3 protein: CASSLRTANTEAFF; CDR3 DNA: TGTGCCAGCAGCTTAAGGACAGCGAACACTGAAGCTTTCTTT
V gene: TRBV7-2; J gene: TRBJ2-7; D gene: TRBD2; CDR3 length: 18; clone size: -; CDR3 protein: CASSLPPSGRVLSYEQYF; CDR3 DNA: TGTGCCAGCAGCTTGCCCCCTTCCGGGAGGGTCCTCTCCTACGAGCAGTACTTC
V gene: TRBV27; J gene: TRBJ1-2; D gene: -; CDR3 length: 14; clone size: -; CDR3 protein: CASSASTENYGYTF; CDR3 DNA: TGTGCCAGCAGTGCCTCGACCGAGAACTATGGCTACACCTTC
V gene: TRBV7-9; J gene: TRBJ2-7; D gene: -; CDR3 length: 15; clone size: -; CDR3 protein: CASSPRTAPYGEQYF; CDR3 DNA: TGTGCCAGCAGCCCCCGGACAGCGCCGTATGGCGAGCAGTACTTC
V gene: TRBV7-6; J gene: TRBJ2-1; D gene: TRBD1; CDR3 length: 15; clone size: -; CDR3 protein: CASSLSYGTGKEPFF; CDR3 DNA: TGTGCCAGCAGCTTATCATACGGGACAGGGAAGGAGCCGTTCTTC
V gene: TRBV5-6; J gene: TRBJ1-5; D gene: -; CDR3 length: 14; clone size: -; CDR3 protein: CASSFGPVNGPQHF; CDR3 DNA: TGTGCCAGCAGCTTTGGACCGGTCAATGGGCCCCAGCATTTT
V gene: TRBV28; J gene: TRBJ2-7; D gene: -; CDR3 length: 14; clone size: -; CDR3 protein: CASSFFQDVYEQYF; CDR3 DNA: TGTGCCAGCAGTTTCTTCCAAGACGTCTACGAGCAGTACTTC